Shown below are 8 T cell receptor beta chains from a single sample sequenced in a study of blood T cells in healthy people across ages. It was with a sample-barcoded 5' primer and a J-beta primer mix that a second PCR of roughly 7 to 12 cycles was run. TCRdb processed the 5' RACE reads anew with MiXCR; each CDR3 protein has one entry. The sample holds under 1 million distinct CDR3 sequences; about 42% are singletons and the top ten take nearly 20%. The sequencing sample was made of blood. These receptors all stem from a man in his 60s in good health.

V is TRBV12-3 or TRBV12-4 and J is TRBJ1-4; TRBD1 matches 8 bases. CDR3 length equals 15 residues. V dropped 6 bases and J dropped 8; count of bases not matched to a gene: 11. For the CDR3, the DNA is TGTGCCAGCAGAGAAGGACAGGGAAGATCCGAAAAACTGTTTTTT. This sequence encodes CASREGQGRSEKLFF.

V gene TRBV6-5 combines with J gene TRBJ2-1, with D possibly TRBD1 on 6 matching bases. This CDR3 comprises 16 residues. Germline V gene sequence: CDR1 MNHEY, CDR2 SVGAGI. Trimming took off 7 bases at V and 4 bases at J, with 20 bases between the two ends. CDR3 residues: CASTTGTLEFYNEQFF. The CDR3 bases are TGTGCCAGCACGACAGGCACGTTGGAGTTTTACAATGAGCAGTTCTTC.

This chain uses TRBV29-1 with TRBJ2-1; 8 nucleotides line up with TRBD1. Germline CDR1 is SQVTM and CDR2 is ANQGSEA. Trimming cost V 6 bases and J 5 bases; bases outside gene matches: 15. This CDR3 spans 16 amino acids. The CDR3: CSVLAPGTGVNNEQFF. In nucleotides, the CDR3 is TGCAGCGTCCTGGCCCCCGGGACAGGCGTTAACAATGAGCAGTTCTTC.

Concerning this clonotype: A much more abundant neighbour one base away suggests this may be a read error. The V call is TRBV7-2, the J call TRBJ2-4, with D possibly TRBD1 on 5 matching bases. The J call may be wrong; the DNA end is better matched by TRBJ2-7. The CDR3 consists of 12 residues. CDR1 and CDR2 from the germline V gene are SGHTA and FQGNSA. The CDR3 DNA reads TGTGCCGGCAGCTCTGCAGGGCACGAGCAGTACTTC. This encodes CAGSSAGHEQYF.

The chain recombines TRBV2 with TRBJ2-5; 9 nucleotides align to TRBD2. With V trimmed by 7 bases and J by 2 bases, 11 bases remained unmatched. The germline gives CDR1 SNHLY, CDR2 FYNNEI. The CDR3 extends over 16 amino acids. The CDR3 reads CASTKSLAGLQETQYF. Written as DNA, the CDR3 is TGTGCCAGCACCAAGTCACTAGCGGGCCTACAAGAGACCCAGTACTTC.

The chain recombines TRBV20-1 with TRBJ2-6; possibly TRBD2 for D (6 bases). Germline CDR1 and CDR2: DFQATT and SNEGSKA (reference sequence). Trimming left V 3 bases short and J 2 bases short, with 17 bases between. This CDR3 comprises 17 residues. CDR3 protein: CSASKDYSLAGANVLTF. Written as DNA, the CDR3 is TGCAGTGCTAGTAAGGACTACTCCCTGGCTGGGGCCAACGTCCTGACTTTC.

The chain employs TRBV20-1 and TRBJ2-1, with TRBD1 as a possible D gene (5 bases). The CDR3 covers 12 residues. The germline V and J ends were trimmed by 2 bases and 12 bases, with 14 bases remaining between them. CDR1 and CDR2 (germline): DFQATT, SNEGSKA (reference sequence). The CDR3: CSARSGRAGQFF. CDR3 nucleotides: TGCAGTGCTAGATCGGGCAGGGCTGGGCAGTTCTTC.

V gene TRBV4-3 combines with J gene TRBJ1-4; D remains ambiguous. The CDR3 contains 16 residues. From germline, CDR1 is LGHNA and CDR2 YSLEER. V lost 0 bases and J 5 bases, leaving 13 bases between the germline ends. CDR3 protein: CASSQDSRIENEKLFF. CDR3 coding DNA: TGCGCCAGCAGCCAAGATTCCCGCATCGAGAATGAAAAACTGTTTTTT.